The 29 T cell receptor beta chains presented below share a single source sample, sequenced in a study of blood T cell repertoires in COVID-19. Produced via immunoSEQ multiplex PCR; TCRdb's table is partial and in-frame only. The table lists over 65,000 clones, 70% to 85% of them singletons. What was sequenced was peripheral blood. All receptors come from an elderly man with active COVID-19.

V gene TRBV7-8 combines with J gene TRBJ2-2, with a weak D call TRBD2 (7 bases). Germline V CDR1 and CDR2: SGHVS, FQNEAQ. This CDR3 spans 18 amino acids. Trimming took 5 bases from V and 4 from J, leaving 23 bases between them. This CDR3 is CASSPTGLAGAPTGELFF. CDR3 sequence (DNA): TGTGCCAGCAGCCCCACGGGGCTCGCGGGGGCGCCCACCGGGGAGCTGTTTTTT.

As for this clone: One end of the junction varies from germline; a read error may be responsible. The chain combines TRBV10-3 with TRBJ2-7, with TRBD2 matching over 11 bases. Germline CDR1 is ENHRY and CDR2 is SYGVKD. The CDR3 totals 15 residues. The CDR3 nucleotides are TGTGCCACCACCCATAGCGGGGGGGCCTCCCACGAGCAGTACTTC. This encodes CATTHSGGASHEQYF.

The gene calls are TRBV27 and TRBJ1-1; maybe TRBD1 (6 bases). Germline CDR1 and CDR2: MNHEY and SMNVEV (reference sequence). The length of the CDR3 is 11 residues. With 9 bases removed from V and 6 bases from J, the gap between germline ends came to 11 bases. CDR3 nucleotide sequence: TGTGCCAGTAGACAGGTACCTGAAGCTTTCTTT. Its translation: CASRQVPEAFF.

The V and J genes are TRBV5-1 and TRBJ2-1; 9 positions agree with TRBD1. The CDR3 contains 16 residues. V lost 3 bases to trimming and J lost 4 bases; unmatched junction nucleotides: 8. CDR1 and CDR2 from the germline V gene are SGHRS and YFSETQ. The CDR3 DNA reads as TGCGCCAGCAGCTCAACCCCGGGACAGGGTTACAATGAGCAGTTCTTC. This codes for CASSSTPGQGYNEQFF.

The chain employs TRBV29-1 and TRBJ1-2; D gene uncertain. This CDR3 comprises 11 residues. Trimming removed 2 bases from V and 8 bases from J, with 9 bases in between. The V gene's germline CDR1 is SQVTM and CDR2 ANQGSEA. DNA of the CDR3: TGCAGCGTTGAAAGAGCCATGGGCTACACCTTC. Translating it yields CSVERAMGYTF.

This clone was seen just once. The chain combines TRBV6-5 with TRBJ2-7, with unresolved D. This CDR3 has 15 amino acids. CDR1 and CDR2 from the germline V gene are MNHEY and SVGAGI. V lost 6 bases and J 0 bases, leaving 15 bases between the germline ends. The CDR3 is CASRVDTLSSYEQYF. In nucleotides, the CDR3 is TGTGCCAGCAGGGTAGACACTTTATCCTCCTACGAGCAGTACTTC.

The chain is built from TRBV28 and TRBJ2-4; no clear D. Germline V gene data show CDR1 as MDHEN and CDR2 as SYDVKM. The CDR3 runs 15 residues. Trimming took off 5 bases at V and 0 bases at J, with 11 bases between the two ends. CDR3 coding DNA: TGTGCCAGCAGTCTAACCCGCATAGCCAAAAACATTCAGTACTTC. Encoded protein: CASSLTRIAKNIQYF. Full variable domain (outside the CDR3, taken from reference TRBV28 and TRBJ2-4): DVKVTQSSRYLVKRTGEKVFLECVQDMDHENMFWYRQDPGLGLRLIYFSYDVKMKEKGDIPEGYSVSREKKERFSLILESASTNQTSMYLCASSLTRIAKNIQYFGAGTRLSVL.

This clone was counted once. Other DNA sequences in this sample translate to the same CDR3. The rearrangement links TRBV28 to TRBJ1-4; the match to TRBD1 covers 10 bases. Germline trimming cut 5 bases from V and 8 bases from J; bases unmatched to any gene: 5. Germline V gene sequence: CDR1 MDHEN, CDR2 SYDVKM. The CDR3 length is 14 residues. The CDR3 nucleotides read TGTGCCAGCAGTCTCGACAGGGGGCGGGAAAAACTGTTTTTT. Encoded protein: CASSLDRGREKLFF.

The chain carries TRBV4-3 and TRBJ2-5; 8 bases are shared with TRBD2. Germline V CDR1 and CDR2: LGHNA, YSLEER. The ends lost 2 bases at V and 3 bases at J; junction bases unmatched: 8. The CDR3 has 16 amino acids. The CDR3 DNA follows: TGCGCCAGCAGCCAAATAGTCGGGGGGGCCGAAGAGACCCAGTACTTC. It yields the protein CASSQIVGGAEETQYF.

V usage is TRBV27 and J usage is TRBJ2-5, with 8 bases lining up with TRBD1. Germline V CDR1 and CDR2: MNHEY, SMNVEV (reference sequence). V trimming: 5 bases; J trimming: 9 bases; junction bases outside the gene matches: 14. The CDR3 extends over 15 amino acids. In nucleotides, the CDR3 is TGTGCCAGCAGTGTGCGGGCAGGGGGCCAGGAGTCCCAGTACTTC. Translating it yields CASSVRAGGQESQYF.

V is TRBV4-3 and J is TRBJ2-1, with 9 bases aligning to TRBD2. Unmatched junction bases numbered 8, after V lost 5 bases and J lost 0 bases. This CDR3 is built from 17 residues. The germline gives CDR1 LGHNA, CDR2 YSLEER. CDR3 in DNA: TGCGCCAGCAGCTCGAGACTAGCGGCCAGCTCCTACAATGAGCAGTTCTTC. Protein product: CASSSRLAASSYNEQFF.

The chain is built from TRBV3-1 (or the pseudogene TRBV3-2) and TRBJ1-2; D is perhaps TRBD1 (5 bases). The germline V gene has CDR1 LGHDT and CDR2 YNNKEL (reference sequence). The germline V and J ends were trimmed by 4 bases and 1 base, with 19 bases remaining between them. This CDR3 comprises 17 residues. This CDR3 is CASSPLGQGNFNYGYTF. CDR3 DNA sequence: TGTGCCAGCAGCCCTCTCGGGCAGGGCAATTTTAACTATGGCTACACCTTC.

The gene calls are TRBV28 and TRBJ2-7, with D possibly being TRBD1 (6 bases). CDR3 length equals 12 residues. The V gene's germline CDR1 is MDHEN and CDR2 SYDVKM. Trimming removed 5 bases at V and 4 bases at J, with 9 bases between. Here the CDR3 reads CASSQGQYEQYF. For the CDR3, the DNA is TGTGCCAGCAGTCAGGGGCAGTACGAGCAGTACTTC.

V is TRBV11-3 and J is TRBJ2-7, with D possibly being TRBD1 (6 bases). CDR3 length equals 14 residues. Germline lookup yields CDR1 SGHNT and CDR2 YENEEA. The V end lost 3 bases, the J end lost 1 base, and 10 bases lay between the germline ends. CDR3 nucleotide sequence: TGTGCCAGCAGCTTCCAGGGGACATCCTACGAGCAGTACTTC. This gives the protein CASSFQGTSYEQYF. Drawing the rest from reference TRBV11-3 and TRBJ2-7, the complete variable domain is EAGVVQSPRYKIIEKKQPVAFWCNPISGHNTLYWYLQNLGQGPELLIRYENEEAVDDSQLPKDRFSAERLKGVDSTLKIQPAELGDSAVYLCASSFQGTSYEQYFGPGTRLTVT.

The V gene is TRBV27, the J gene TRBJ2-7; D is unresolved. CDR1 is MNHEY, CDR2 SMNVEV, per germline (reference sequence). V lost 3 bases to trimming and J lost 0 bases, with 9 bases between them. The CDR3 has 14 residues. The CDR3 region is CASSLYESSYEQYF. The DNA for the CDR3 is TGTGCCAGCAGTTTGTATGAGAGCTCCTACGAGCAGTACTTC.

The DNA for the CDR3 is TGTGCCAGCCTTGGGACTAGCGGGGGAGAGAGCACAGATACGCAGTATTTT. It specifies CASLGTSGGESTDTQYF. V and J are TRBV5-6 and TRBJ2-3; 14 nucleotides line up with TRBD2. The germline CDR1 and CDR2 sequences are SGHDT and YYEEEE. Trimming cost V 7 bases and J 0 bases; bases outside gene matches: 7. There are 17 residues in the CDR3.

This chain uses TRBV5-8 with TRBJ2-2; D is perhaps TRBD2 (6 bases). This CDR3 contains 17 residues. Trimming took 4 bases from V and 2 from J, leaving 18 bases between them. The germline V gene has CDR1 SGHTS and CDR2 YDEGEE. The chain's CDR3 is CASSRGWEPSNTGELFF. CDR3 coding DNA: TGTGCCAGCAGCCGGGGGTGGGAACCCTCAAACACCGGGGAGCTGTTTTTT.

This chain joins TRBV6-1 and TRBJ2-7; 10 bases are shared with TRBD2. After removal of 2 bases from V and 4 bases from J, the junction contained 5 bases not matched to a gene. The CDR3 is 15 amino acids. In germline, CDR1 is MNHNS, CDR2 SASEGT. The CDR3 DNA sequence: TGTGCCAGCAGTGAATCTAGCGGGGGTGTTTACGAGCAGTACTTC. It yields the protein CASSESSGGVYEQYF.

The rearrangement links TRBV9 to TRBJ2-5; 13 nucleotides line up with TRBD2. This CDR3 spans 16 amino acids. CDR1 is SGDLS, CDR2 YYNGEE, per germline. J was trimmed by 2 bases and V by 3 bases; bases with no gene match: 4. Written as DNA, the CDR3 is TGTGCCAGCAGCGCACTGGGACTAGCGGGACAAGAGACCCAGTACTTC. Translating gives CASSALGLAGQETQYF.

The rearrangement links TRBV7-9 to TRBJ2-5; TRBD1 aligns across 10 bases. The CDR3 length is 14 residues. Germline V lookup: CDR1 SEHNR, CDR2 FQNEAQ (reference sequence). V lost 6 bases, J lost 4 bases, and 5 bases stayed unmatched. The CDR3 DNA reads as TGTGCCAGCAGTAGCGGGACAGGGGTAGAGACCCAGTACTTC. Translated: CASSSGTGVETQYF.

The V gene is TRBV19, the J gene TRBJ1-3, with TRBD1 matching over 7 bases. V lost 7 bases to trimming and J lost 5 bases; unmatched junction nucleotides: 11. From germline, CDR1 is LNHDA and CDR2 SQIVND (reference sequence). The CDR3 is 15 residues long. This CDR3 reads CASTTGDSNRNTIYF. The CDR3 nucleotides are TGTGCCAGTACGACCGGGGACAGCAATCGAAACACCATATATTTT.

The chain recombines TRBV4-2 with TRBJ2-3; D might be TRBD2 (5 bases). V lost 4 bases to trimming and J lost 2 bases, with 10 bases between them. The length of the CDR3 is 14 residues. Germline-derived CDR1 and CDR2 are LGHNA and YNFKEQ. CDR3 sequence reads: CASSPGEHTDTQYF. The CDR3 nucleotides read TGTGCCAGCAGCCCCGGGGAACACACAGATACGCAGTATTTT.

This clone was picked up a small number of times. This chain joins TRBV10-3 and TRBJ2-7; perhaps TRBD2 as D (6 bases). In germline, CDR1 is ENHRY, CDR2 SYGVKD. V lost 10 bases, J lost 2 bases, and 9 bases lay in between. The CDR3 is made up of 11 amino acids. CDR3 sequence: CANGSPYEQYF. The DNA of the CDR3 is TGTGCCAACGGGAGTCCCTACGAGCAGTACTTC.

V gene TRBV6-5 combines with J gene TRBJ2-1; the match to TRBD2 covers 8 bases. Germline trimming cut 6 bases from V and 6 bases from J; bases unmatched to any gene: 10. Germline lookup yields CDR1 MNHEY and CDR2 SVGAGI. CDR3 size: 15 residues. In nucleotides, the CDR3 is TGTGCCAGCAGAAAGCGGGAGCGCTCTGTCAATGAGCAGTTCTTC. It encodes CASRKRERSVNEQFF.

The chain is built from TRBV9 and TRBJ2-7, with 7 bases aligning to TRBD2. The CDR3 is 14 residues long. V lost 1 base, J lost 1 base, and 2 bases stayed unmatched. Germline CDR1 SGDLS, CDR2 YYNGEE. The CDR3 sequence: CASSVTSESYEQYF. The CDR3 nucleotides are TGTGCCAGCAGCGTAACTAGCGAATCCTACGAGCAGTACTTC.

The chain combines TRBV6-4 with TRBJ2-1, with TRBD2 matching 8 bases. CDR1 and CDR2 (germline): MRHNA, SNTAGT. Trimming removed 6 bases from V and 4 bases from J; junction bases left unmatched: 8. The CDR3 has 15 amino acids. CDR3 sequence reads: CASSPQGLGYNEQFF. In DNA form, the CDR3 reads TGTGCCAGCAGCCCCCAGGGACTAGGGTACAATGAGCAGTTCTTC.

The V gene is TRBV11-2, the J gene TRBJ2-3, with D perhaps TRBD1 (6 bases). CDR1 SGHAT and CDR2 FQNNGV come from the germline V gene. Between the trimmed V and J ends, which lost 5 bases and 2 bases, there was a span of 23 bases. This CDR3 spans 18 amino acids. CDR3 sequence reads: CASSPLFGLKGVTDTQYF. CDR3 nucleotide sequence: TGTGCCAGCAGCCCACTTTTCGGTCTAAAGGGGGTCACAGATACGCAGTATTTT. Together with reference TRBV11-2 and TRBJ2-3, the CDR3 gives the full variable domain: EAGVAQSPRYKIIEKRQSVAFWCNPISGHATLYWYQQILGQGPKLLIQFQNNGVVDDSQLPKDRFSAERLKGVDSTLKIQPAKLEDSAVYLCASSPLFGLKGVTDTQYFGPGTRLTVL.

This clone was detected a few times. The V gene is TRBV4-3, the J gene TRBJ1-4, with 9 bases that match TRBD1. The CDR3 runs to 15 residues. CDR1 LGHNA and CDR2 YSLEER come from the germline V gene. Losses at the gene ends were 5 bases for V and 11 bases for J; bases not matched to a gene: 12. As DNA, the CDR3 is TGCGCCAGCAGCGGAAACAGGGGGCTAAGCAATAAACTGTTTTTT. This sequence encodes CASSGNRGLSNKLFF.

The CDR3 protein is CASINRDHTEAFF. The DNA for the CDR3 is TGTGCCAGCATCAACAGGGACCACACTGAAGCTTTCTTT. V is TRBV6-5 and J is TRBJ1-1; possible D gene TRBD1, 6 bases. The CDR3 runs 13 residues. Germline loops: CDR1 MNHEY, CDR2 SVGAGI. V lost 7 bases to trimming and J lost 3 bases, with 12 bases between them.